Presented here are 11 T cell receptor beta chains from one specimen sequenced in a study of Ad26.COV2.S vaccination and SARS-CoV-2 variants. Treatment specified: roughly 19 received Ad26.COV2.S at low or high dose, single or two shots; 5 received placebo; per-sample allocation not given. Samples analyzed were those drawn on day 63 after the first vaccine or placebo injection. Repertoires were generated with immunoSEQ multiplex PCR, while TCRdb's copy carries only in-frame clones and drops some. Here the sample spans around 450,000 clones, roughly 90% being singletons. Sequences were derived from peripheral blood, sampled in a trial of Ad26.COV2.S vaccine versus placebo. These receptors came from a person between 18 and 65 years old who received the Ad26.COV2.S COVID-19 vaccine or a placebo.

The J gene is TRBJ2-3, the V gene TRBV6-5; 8 bases match TRBD1. The CDR3 runs to 15 residues. Per germline, CDR1 MNHEY and CDR2 SVGAGI. V trimming: 6 bases; J trimming: 1 base; junction bases outside the gene matches: 6. CDR3 nucleotide sequence: TGTGCCAGCAGCCCAGTGACAGGGGGCACAGATACGCAGTATTTT. It encodes CASSPVTGGTDTQYF.

This chain uses TRBV28 with TRBJ1-5, with D maybe TRBD1 (5 bases). The germline V and J ends were trimmed by 6 bases and 14 bases, with 26 bases remaining between them. The CDR3 spans 15 residues. Germline-derived CDR1 and CDR2 are MDHEN and SYDVKM. This CDR3 is CASRGESDVAGKKHF. In DNA, the CDR3 is TGTGCCAGCAGAGGGGAATCGGACGTCGCTGGAAAAAAGCATTTT.

The V call is TRBV4-1, the J call TRBJ1-5; D is perhaps TRBD1 (5 bases). From germline, CDR1 is MGHRA and CDR2 YSYEKL. This CDR3 has 15 residues. V was shortened by 4 bases and J by 1 base, with 11 bases between the two germline ends. CDR3 sequence: CASSPVGGSNQPQHF. CDR3 in DNA: TGCGCCAGCAGCCCGGTTGGGGGGAGCAATCAGCCCCAGCATTTT.

The chain is built from TRBV7-3 and TRBJ2-2, with TRBD1 as a possible D gene (5 bases). CDR1 SGHTA and CDR2 FQGTGA come from the germline V gene. CDR3 length equals 15 residues. V lost 2 bases and J 7 bases, leaving 14 bases between the germline ends. The CDR3 DNA reads TGTGCCAGCAGCTTATCGCAGGGCAGGGTCGGGGAGCTGTTTTTT. Residues: CASSLSQGRVGELFF.

This clone was seen just once. The V gene is TRBV11-2, the J gene TRBJ2-7, with D perhaps TRBD1 (6 bases). The V end lost 6 bases, the J end lost 1 base, and 10 bases lay between the germline ends. Germline V gives CDR1 SGHAT, CDR2 FQNNGV. The CDR3 is 13 amino acids. CDR3 DNA: TGTGCCAGCAGTACTACAGGGTCCTACGAGCAGTACTTC. This codes for CASSTTGSYEQYF.

The V call is TRBV19, the J call TRBJ1-4, with 7 bases fitting TRBD1. V lost 6 bases and J lost 0; bases outside the gene matches: 13. Germline lookup yields CDR1 LNHDA and CDR2 SQIVND (reference sequence). CDR3 length: 18 amino acids. CDR3: CASRSQTGAPTTNEKLFF. CDR3 nucleotide sequence: TGTGCCAGTAGAAGTCAAACAGGGGCCCCTACAACTAATGAAAAACTGTTTTTT.

This rearrangement joins TRBV6-5 to TRBJ2-5; D possibly corresponds to TRBD1 (5 bases). The V gene's germline CDR1 is MNHEY and CDR2 SVGAGI. The ends were cut back, 8 bases at V and 5 bases at J, with 15 bases in the middle. The CDR3 is 13 amino acids. DNA of the CDR3: TGTGCCAGCCAGGATAGCAGGGTCGAGACCCAGTACTTC. It encodes CASQDSRVETQYF.

The rearrangement links TRBV6-2 or TRBV6-3 to TRBJ2-1; 11 nucleotides match TRBD2. This CDR3 has 15 residues. The germline gives CDR1 MNHEY, CDR2 SVGEGT. J gave up 5 bases and V 6 bases, and 6 bases lay outside the gene matches. CDR3 nucleotides: TGTGCCAGCAGCTTAGCGGGGGGGCCTAACAATGAGCAGTTCTTC. This encodes CASSLAGGPNNEQFF.

The rearrangement uses TRBV4-1 and TRBJ1-1; D remains unclear. CDR1 is MGHRA and CDR2 is YSYEKL in the germline V gene. The V end was cut by 1 base, the J end by 0 bases, with 9 bases between. This CDR3 comprises 15 residues. CDR3 sequence reads: CASSQVVHLNTEAFF. CDR3 nucleotides: TGCGCCAGCAGCCAAGTAGTACACTTGAACACTGAAGCTTTCTTT.

The chain joins TRBV6-1 to TRBJ1-2, with D perhaps matching TRBD1 (6 bases). Germline V gives CDR1 MNHNS, CDR2 SASEGT. CDR3 length: 18 residues. V lost 1 base, J lost 4 bases, and 22 bases lay in between. The CDR3 coding sequence is TGTGCCAGCAGTGAAGATATTTTTGGTTGGGGGGCATCCTATGGCTACACCTTC. Translating it yields CASSEDIFGWGASYGYTF.

This clone was detected once. V is TRBV19 and J is TRBJ1-2; no definite D call. The CDR3 runs 13 residues. The germline CDR1 and CDR2 sequences are LNHDA and SQIVND (reference sequence). The V end was cut by 3 bases, the J end by 2 bases, with 7 bases between. CDR3 DNA sequence: TGTGCCAGTAGTATCCCAGAGAACTATGGCTACACCTTC. It specifies CASSIPENYGYTF.